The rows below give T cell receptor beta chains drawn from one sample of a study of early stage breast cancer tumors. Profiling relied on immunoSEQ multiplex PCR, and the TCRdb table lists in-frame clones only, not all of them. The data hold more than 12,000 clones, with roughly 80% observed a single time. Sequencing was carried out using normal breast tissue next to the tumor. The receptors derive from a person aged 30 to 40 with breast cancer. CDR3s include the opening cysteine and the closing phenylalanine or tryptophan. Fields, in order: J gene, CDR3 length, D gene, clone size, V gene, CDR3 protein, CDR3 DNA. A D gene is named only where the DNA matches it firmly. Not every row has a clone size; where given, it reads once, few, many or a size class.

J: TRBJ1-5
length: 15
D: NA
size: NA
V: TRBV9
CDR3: CASSPTGFNNQPQHF
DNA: TGTGCCAGCAGCCCTACGGGGTTCAACAATCAGCCCCAGCATTTT

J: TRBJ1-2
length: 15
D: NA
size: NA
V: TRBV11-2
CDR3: CASSLAVSLNYGYTF
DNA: TGTGCCAGCAGCTTAGCGGTCAGCCTCAACTATGGCTACACCTTC

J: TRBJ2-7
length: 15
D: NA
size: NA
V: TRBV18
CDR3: CASSQGAGLRDEQYF
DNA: TGTGCCAGCTCTCAGGGAGCCGGACTGAGAGACGAGCAGTACTTC

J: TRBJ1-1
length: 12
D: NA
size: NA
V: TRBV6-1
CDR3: CASREVKTEAFF
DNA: TGTGCCAGCAGAGAGGTTAAAACTGAAGCTTTCTTT

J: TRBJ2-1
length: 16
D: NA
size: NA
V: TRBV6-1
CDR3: CASSENPGPNSGEQFF
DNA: TGTGCCAGCAGTGAAAATCCCGGCCCCAATTCGGGTGAGCAGTTCTTC

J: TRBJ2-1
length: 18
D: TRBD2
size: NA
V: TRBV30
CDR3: CAWSGGLAGVRGYNEQFF
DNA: TGTGCCTGGAGTGGGGGACTAGCGGGAGTACGGGGCTACAATGAGCAGTTCTTC

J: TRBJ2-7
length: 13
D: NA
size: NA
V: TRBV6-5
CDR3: CATTWGPSSEQYF
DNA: TGTGCCACCACTTGGGGACCTAGTTCCGAGCAGTACTTC

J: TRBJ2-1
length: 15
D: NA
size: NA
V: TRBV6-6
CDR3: CASSSPHDSYNEQFF
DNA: TGTGCCAGCAGTAGTCCGCATGACTCCTACAATGAGCAGTTCTTC

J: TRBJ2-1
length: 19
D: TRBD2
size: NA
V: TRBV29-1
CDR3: CSVKGTSGSPPDPRNEQFF
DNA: TGCAGCGTCAAAGGGACTAGCGGGAGCCCACCTGATCCACGTAATGAGCAGTTCTTC

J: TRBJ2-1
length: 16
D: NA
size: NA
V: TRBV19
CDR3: CASSMAAGGGYNEQFF
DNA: TGTGCCAGTAGTATGGCCGCCGGAGGGGGGTACAATGAGCAGTTCTTC

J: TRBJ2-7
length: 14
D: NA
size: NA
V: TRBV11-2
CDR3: CASSLERTAYEQYF
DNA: TGTGCCAGCAGCTTAGAGAGGACAGCCTACGAGCAGTACTTC

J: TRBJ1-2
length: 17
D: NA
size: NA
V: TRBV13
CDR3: CASSLGRTANPNYGYTF
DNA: TGTGCCAGCAGCTTAGGAAGGACGGCGAACCCTAACTATGGCTACACCTTC

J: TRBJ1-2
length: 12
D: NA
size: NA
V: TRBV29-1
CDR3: CSVEPQGKGYTF
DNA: TGCAGCGTTGAACCCCAGGGTAAGGGCTACACCTTC

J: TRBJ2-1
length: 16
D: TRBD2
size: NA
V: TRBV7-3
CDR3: CASSPTPTSEYNEQFF
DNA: TGTGCCAGCAGTCCAACCCCTACTAGCGAGTACAATGAGCAGTTCTTC

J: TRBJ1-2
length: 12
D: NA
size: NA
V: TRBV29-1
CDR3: CSVEASNYGYTF
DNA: TGCAGCGTTGAAGCATCCAACTATGGCTACACCTTC

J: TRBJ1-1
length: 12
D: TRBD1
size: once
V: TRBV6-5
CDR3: CASHRGGTEAFF
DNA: TGTGCCAGTCACAGGGGGGGGACTGAAGCTTTCTTT

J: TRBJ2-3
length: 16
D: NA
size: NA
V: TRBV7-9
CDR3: CASSRTLGVGTDTQYF
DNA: TGTGCCAGCAGCCGTACCCTGGGTGTGGGCACAGATACGCAGTATTTT

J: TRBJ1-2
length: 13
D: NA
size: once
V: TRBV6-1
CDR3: CASSEGQSVGYTF
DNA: TGTGCCAGCAGTGAAGGACAGTCAGTAGGCTACACCTTC

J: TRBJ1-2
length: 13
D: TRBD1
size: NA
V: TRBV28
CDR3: CATRDRGINGYTF
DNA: TGTGCCACCCGGGACAGGGGGATTAATGGCTACACCTTC

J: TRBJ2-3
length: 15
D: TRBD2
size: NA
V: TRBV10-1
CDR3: CASSPLAGGGDTQYF
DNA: TGCGCCAGCAGTCCTCTAGCGGGAGGTGGAGATACGCAGTATTTT

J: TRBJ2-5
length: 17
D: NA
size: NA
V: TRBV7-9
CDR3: CASSSGHRVPKEETQYF
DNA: TGTGCCAGCAGCTCAGGGCACAGGGTACCGAAGGAAGAGACCCAGTACTTC

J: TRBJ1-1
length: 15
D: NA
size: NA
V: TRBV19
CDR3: CASSIDWGARVEAFF
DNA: TGTGCCAGTAGTATAGACTGGGGGGCGCGGGTTGAAGCTTTCTTT

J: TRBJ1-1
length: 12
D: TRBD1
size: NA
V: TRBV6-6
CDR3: CASSRTGTEAFF
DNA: TGTGCCAGCAGTCGGACAGGCACTGAAGCTTTCTTT

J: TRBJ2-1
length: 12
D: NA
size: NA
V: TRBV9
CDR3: CASSWGNNEQFF
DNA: TGTGCCAGCTCCTGGGGGAACAATGAGCAGTTCTTC

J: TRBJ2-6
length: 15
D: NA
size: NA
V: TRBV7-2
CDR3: CASSPPPSGANVLTF
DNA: TGTGCCAGCAGCCCTCCCCCCTCTGGGGCCAACGTCCTGACTTTC

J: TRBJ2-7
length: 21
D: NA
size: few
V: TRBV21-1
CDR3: CASSEEPLILGTSGSEDEQYF
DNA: TGTGCCAGCAGCGAAGAACCTTTGATCCTTGGGACTAGCGGGAGTGAGGATGAGCAGTACTTC

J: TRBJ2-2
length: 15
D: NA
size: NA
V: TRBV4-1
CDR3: CASSQPVRFGGELFF
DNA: TGCGCCAGCAGCCAACCCGTACGATTTGGGGGGGAGCTGTTTTTT

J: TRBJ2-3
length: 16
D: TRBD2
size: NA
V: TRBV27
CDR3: CASTPSGGPGGNTQYF
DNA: TGTGCCAGCACTCCCAGCGGGGGACCCGGCGGAAATACGCAGTATTTT

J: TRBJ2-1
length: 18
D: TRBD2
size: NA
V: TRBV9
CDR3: CASSVATGGTSKYNEQFF
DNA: TGTGCCAGCAGCGTAGCTACGGGGGGGACTAGCAAGTACAATGAGCAGTTCTTC

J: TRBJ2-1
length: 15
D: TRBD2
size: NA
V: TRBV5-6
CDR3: CASSLGRGIYNEQFF
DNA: TGTGCCAGCAGCTTAGGGCGGGGGATCTACAATGAGCAGTTCTTC

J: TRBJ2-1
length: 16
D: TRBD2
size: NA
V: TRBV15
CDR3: CATSRAQREGLDEQFF
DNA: TGTGCCACCAGCAGAGCTCAGCGGGAGGGCCTCGATGAGCAGTTCTTC

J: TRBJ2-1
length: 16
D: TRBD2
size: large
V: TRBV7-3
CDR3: CASSPSSGIYYNEQFF
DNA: TGTGCCAGCAGCCCATCTAGCGGGATATACTACAATGAGCAGTTCTTC

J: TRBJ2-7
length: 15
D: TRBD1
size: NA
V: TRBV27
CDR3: CASSPETGTYYEQYF
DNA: TGTGCCAGCAGTCCGGAGACAGGGACCTACTACGAGCAGTACTTC

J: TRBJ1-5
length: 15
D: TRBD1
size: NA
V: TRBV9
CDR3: CASSTGGTRNQPQHF
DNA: TGTGCCAGCAGCACAGGGGGGACGCGAAATCAGCCCCAGCATTTT

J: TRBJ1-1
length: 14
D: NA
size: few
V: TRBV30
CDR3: CAWSETYMNTEAFF
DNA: TGTGCCTGGAGTGAAACGTACATGAACACTGAAGCTTTCTTT

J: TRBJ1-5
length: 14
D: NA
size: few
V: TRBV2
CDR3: CASTQGNGNQPQHF
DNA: TGTGCCAGCACCCAAGGAAATGGCAATCAGCCCCAGCATTTT

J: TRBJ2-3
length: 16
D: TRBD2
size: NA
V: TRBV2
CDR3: CASSEMAGGGADTQYF
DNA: TGTGCCAGCAGTGAGATGGCGGGAGGGGGGGCAGATACGCAGTATTTT

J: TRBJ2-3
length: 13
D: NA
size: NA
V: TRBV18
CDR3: CASSPTGRDTQYF
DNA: TGTGCCAGCTCCCCAACGGGGAGAGATACGCAGTATTTT

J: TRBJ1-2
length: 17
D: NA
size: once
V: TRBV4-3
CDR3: CASSQDLRDGRDYGYTF
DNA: TGCGCCAGCAGCCAAGACTTGAGGGACGGCAGGGACTATGGCTACACCTTC

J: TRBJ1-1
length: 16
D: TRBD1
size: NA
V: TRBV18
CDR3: CASSQETGGLDTEAFF
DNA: TGTGCCAGCTCACAGGAGACAGGGGGCCTAGACACTGAAGCTTTCTTT

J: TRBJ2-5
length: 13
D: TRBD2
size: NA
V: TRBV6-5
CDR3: CASSRTSRETQYF
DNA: TGTGCCAGCAGTAGGACTAGCCGAGAGACCCAGTACTTC

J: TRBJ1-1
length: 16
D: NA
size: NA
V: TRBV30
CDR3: CAWNEGLSGFGTEAFF
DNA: TGTGCCTGGAACGAAGGGTTATCGGGATTCGGCACTGAAGCTTTCTTT

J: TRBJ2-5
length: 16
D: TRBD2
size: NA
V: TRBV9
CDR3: CASSSGAGGPGETQYF
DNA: TGTGCCAGCAGTTCCGGAGCGGGAGGGCCGGGAGAGACCCAGTACTTC

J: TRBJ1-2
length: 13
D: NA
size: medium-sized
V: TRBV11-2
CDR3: CASSLDPQGVATF
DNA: TGTGCCAGCAGCTTAGACCCCCAAGGGGTGGCCACCTTC

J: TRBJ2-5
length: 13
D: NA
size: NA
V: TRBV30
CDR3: CAWSSSLQETQYF
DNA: TGTGCCTGGAGTTCTAGCCTCCAAGAGACCCAGTACTTC

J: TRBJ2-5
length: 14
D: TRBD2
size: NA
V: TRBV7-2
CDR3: CASRIAGGPGTQYF
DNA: TGTGCCAGCAGAATCGCGGGAGGGCCTGGGACCCAGTACTTC

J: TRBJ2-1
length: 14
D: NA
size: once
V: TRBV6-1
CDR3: CATPREPPINEQFF
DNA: TGTGCCACACCTAGGGAGCCCCCCATCAATGAGCAGTTCTTC

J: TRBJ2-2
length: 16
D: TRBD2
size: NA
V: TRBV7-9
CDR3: CASSLEMTSGTPKLFF
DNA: TGTGCCAGCAGCTTAGAGATGACTAGCGGGACCCCCAAGCTGTTTTTT

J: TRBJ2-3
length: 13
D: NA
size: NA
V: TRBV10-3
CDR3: CAISESGRDTQYF
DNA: TGTGCCATCAGTGAGTCGGGGAGGGATACGCAGTATTTT

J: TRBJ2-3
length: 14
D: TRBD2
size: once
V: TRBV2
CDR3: CASAGAGGIDTQYF
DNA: TGTGCCTCCGCAGGGGCGGGAGGAATAGATACGCAGTATTTT

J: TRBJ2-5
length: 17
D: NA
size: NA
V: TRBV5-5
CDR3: CASSSRSGTFLQETQYF
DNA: TGTGCCAGCAGCTCCCGCTCCGGGACATTTCTCCAAGAGACCCAGTACTTC

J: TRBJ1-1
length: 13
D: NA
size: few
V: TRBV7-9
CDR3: CASSFSTNTEAFF
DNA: TGTGCCAGCAGCTTTAGCACGAACACTGAAGCTTTCTTT

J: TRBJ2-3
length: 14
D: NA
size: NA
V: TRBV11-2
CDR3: CASSPPGSGDTQYF
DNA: TGTGCCAGCAGCCCCCCCGGGAGTGGAGATACGCAGTATTTT

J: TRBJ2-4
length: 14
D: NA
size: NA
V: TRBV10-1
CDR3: CASSDWGRENIQYF
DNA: TGCGCCAGCAGTGATTGGGGCCGTGAAAACATTCAGTACTTC